This T cell receptor beta chain was sequenced in a study of T cell clones after liver transplantation. Background on the study: TCRbeta sequencing after a pre-transplant mixed lymphocyte reaction identified graft-donor-reactive clones, later tracked in post-transplant blood. General study findings and limits: The donor-reactive repertoire was only partly measurable in a couple of subjects, lacking donor cells.

Assay: immunoSEQ multiplex PCR; the TCRdb copy retains only in-frame clones and omits some. The sample yields roughly 55,000 clones, 84% seen once. The germline V gene has CDR1 MNHEY and CDR2 SMNVEV (reference sequence). CDR3 length: 15 amino acids. V was clipped by 2 bases and J by 3 bases, with 11 bases between them. Details on this clone: Its antigen is not identified.

The sequences come from CD4+ T cells from blood, collected before liver transplant. The clonotype was recovered from a human donor who received a liver transplant. The chain has TRBV27 and TRBJ1-5; TRBD1 might be the D (6 bases). CDR3 in DNA: TGTGCCAGCAGTTTACGGGGGGGCATCAATCAGCCCCAGCATTTT. It is translated as CASSLRGGINQPQHF.